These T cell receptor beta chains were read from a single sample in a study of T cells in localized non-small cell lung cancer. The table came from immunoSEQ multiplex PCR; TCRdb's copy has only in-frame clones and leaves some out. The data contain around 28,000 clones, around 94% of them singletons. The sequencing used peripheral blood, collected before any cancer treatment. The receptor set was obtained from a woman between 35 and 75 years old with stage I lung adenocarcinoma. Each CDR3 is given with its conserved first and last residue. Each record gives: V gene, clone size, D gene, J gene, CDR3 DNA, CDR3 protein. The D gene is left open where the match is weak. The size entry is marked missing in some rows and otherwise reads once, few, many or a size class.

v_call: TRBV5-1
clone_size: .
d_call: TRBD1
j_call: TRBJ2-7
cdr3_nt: TGCGCCAGCAGCTCGATTGGACAGGGACCCTACGAGCAGTACTTC
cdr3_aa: CASSSIGQGPYEQYF

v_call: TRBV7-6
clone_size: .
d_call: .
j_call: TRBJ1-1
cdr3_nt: TGTGCCAGCAGCCGACAGATGAACACTGAAGCTTTCTTT
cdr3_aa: CASSRQMNTEAFF

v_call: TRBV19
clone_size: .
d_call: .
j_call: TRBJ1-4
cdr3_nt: TGTGCCGGCCTCAAGAGGACGGGGCCTGCAACTAATGAAAAACTGTTTTTT
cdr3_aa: CAGLKRTGPATNEKLFF

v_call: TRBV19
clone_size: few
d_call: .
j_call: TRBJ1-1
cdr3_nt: TGTGCCAGTAGTGAAGGGTGGGGGGGCCCTGAAGCTTTCTTT
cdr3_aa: CASSEGWGGPEAFF

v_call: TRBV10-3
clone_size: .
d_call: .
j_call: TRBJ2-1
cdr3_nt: TGTGCCATCAGTGAGTCCGGGGCACAGAATGAGCAGTTCTTC
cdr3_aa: CAISESGAQNEQFF

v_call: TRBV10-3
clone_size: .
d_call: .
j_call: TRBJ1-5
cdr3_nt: TGTGCCACCCTGGACAGCCAGGGAAGCAATCAGCCCCAGCATTTT
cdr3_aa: CATLDSQGSNQPQHF

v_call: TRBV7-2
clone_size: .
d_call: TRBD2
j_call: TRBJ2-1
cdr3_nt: TGTGCCAGCAGCCCAGAGGGGACGGGGGGATACAATGAGCAGTTCTTC
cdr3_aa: CASSPEGTGGYNEQFF

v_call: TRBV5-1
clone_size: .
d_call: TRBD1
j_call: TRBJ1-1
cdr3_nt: TGCGCCAGCAGCCCCCCCGGGACAGGGGTCGTTCGGGCTTTCTTT
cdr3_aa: CASSPPGTGVVRAFF

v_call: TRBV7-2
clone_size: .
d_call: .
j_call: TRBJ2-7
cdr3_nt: TGTGCCAGCAGCCCTTACGCGCCGTCCTACGAGCAGTACTTC
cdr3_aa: CASSPYAPSYEQYF

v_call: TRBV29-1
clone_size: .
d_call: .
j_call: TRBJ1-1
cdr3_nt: TGCAGCGTTGGAGGGGCGCTCGAAGCTTTCTTT
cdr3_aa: CSVGGALEAFF

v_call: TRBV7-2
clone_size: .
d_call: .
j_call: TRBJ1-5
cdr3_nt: TGTGCCAGCAGCTTATTCTCGGACGGCAGCAATCAGCCCCAGCATTTT
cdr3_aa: CASSLFSDGSNQPQHF

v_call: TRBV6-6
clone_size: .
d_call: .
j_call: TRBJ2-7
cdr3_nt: TGTGCCAGCAGTTACAGCGTAGACAGCCCCTACGAGCAGTACTTC
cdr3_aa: CASSYSVDSPYEQYF

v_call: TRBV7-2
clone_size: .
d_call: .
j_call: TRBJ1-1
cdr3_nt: TGTGCCAGCAGCTTAACAGCGACCAAAGCTTTCTTT
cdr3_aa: CASSLTATKAFF

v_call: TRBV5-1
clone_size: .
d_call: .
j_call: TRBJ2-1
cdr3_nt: TGCGCCAGCAGCCCTATAGGCTATACTTCTGCGATCGACAATGAGCAGTTCTTC
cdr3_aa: CASSPIGYTSAIDNEQFF

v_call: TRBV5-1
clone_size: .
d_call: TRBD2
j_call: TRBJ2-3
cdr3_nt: TGCGCCAGCAGCTCGAGACTAGCGGGAATGCTCACAGATACGCAGTATTTT
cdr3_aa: CASSSRLAGMLTDTQYF

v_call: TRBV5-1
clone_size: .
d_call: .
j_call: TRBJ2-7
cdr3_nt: TGCGCCAGCAGCTTAGTTGCGGGACCTTCCTACGAGCAGTACTTC
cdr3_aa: CASSLVAGPSYEQYF

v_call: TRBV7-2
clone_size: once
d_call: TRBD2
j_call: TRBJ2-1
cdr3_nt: TGTGCCAGCAGCTTAGGGCAAGCGGGAGGGAATGAGCAGTTCTTC
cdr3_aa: CASSLGQAGGNEQFF

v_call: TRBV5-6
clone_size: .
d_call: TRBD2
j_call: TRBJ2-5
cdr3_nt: TGTGCCAGCAGCTTGGCGTTAGCGGGAAGGGAGACCCAGTACTTC
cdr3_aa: CASSLALAGRETQYF

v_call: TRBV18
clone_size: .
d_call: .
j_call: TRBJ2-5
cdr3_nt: TGTGCCAGCTCACGGGCCCCCCAAGAGACCCAGTACTTC
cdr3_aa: CASSRAPQETQYF

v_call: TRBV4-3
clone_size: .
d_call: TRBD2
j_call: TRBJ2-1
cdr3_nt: TGCGCCAGCAGCCAAGACCCCCGGACTAGCGGGACGAACCTAAATGAGCAGTTCTTC
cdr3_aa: CASSQDPRTSGTNLNEQFF

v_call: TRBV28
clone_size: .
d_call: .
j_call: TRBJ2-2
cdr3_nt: TGTGCCAGCTTTCCCCGGAAAGGGGAGCTGTTTTTT
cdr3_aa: CASFPRKGELFF

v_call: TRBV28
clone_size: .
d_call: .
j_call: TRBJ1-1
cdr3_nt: TGTGCCAGCAACGGACCTGAAGCTTTCTTT
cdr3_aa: CASNGPEAFF

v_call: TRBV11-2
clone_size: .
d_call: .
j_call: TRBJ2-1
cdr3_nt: TGTGCCAGCAGCTTCTTACAGGGTGATCGCAATGAGCAGTTCTTC
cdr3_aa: CASSFLQGDRNEQFF